Listed here is a single T cell receptor beta chain. This record comes from a study of T cell responses to AZD1222 COVID-19 vaccine. The V gene lost 6 bases and the J gene lost 5 bases, with 7 bases spanning the gap. This CDR3 contains 12 residues. Clones were sequenced by immunoSEQ multiplex PCR, and TCRdb holds only the in-frame ones, with some missing. Of some 50,000 clones listed, approximately 83% are singletons. The sequencing used peripheral blood, collected on day 0 of AZD1222 vaccination. The chain has TRBV12-3 or TRBV12-4 and TRBJ1-4; TRBD1 might be the D (6 bases). The sequence came from an adult in good health. The CDR3 DNA sequence: TGTGCCAGCAGAAGGGGGAATGAAAAACTGTTTTTT. Protein product: CASRRGNEKLFF.